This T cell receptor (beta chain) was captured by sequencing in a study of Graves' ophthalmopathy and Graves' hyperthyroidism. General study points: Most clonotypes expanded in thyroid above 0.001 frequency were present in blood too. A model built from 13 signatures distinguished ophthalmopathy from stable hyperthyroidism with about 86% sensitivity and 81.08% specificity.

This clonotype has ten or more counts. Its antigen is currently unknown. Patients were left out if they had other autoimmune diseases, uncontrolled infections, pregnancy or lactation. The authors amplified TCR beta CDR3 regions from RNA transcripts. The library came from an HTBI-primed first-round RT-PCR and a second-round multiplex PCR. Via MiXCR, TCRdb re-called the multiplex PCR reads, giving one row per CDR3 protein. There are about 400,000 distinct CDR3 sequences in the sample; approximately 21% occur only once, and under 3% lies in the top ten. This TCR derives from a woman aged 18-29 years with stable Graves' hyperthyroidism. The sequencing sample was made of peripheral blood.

The CDR3 protein is CATSDSVGMQYF. Here the CDR3 DNA reads TGTGCCACCAGTGATTCCGTAGGTATGCAGTACTTC. The chain couples TRBV24-1 to TRBJ2-7; D not certain. CDR3 length equals 12 residues. CDR1 and CDR2 (germline): KGHDR, SFDVKD. V shed 2 bases and J shed 9 bases, with 10 bases lying between them.